A single sample gave rise to the 20 T cell receptor beta chains below, sequenced in a study of blood T cell repertoires in COVID-19. Here immunoSEQ multiplex PCR was the method, and the copy in TCRdb shows in-frame clones only, minus some. The table includes about 190,000 clones, roughly 84% detected once. Material: PBMCs or T cells enriched from blood (not recorded which). Source of these receptors: a woman aged 25 to 39 who had been exposed to COVID-19.

The gene calls are TRBV4-1 and TRBJ1-4; D remains unclear. The V gene's germline CDR1 is MGHRA and CDR2 YSYEKL. There are 15 residues in the CDR3. V was pared by 3 bases and J by 7 bases, with 15 bases between. CDR3 sequence reads: CASSQDYGYGEKLFF. DNA of the CDR3: TGCGCCAGCAGCCAGGACTACGGGTATGGTGAAAAACTGTTTTTT.

The chain carries TRBV9 and TRBJ1-3; 7 bases match TRBD1. The junction had 2 bases not matched to a gene; V was cut back by 0 bases and J by 2 bases. The CDR3 spans 15 residues. Germline V gives CDR1 SGDLS, CDR2 YYNGEE. The CDR3 is CASSVEGAPGNTIYF. DNA for the CDR3: TGTGCCAGCAGCGTAGAGGGGGCGCCTGGAAACACCATATATTTT.

The chain recombines TRBV6-5 with TRBJ2-1, with TRBD2 matching over 11 bases. V shed 8 bases, J shed 4 bases, and the junction held 7 bases outside the gene matches. CDR3 length: 15 amino acids. The germline CDR1 and CDR2 sequences are MNHEY and SVGAGI. The CDR3 sequence is CASGASGGTYNEQFF. Written as DNA, the CDR3 is TGTGCCAGCGGGGCTAGCGGGGGGACTTACAATGAGCAGTTCTTC.

This chain joins TRBV11-2 and TRBJ2-2; 11 bases match TRBD2. The CDR3 has 15 residues. J was trimmed by 5 bases and V by 5 bases; bases with no gene match: 4. Germline CDR1 is SGHAT and CDR2 is FQNNGV. This CDR3 is CASSLTSGGTGELFF. CDR3 nucleotides: TGTGCCAGCAGCCTCACTAGCGGGGGTACCGGGGAGCTGTTTTTT.

This chain connects TRBV11-2 to TRBJ1-3; 8 bases align to TRBD1. The CDR3 runs to 17 residues. Germline V lookup: CDR1 SGHAT, CDR2 FQNNGV. Trimming removed 0 bases from V and 2 bases from J; junction bases left unmatched: 6. CDR3 nucleotides: TGTGCCAGCAGCTTAGAGATACAGGGGGGCGCTGGAAACACCATATATTTT. This sequence encodes CASSLEIQGGAGNTIYF.

This rearrangement joins TRBV24-1 to TRBJ2-3, with 9 bases matching TRBD1. This CDR3 is built from 14 residues. The germline V gene has CDR1 KGHDR and CDR2 SFDVKD. The V segment lost 5 bases and the J segment 3 bases; nucleotides outside the gene matches: 2. The CDR3 sequence is CATSGDRVTDTQYF. In nucleotides, the CDR3 is TGTGCCACCAGTGGGGACAGGGTAACAGATACGCAGTATTTT.

The gene calls are TRBV7-9 and TRBJ2-6; 7 bases agree with TRBD1. Trimming took 5 bases from V and 0 from J; bases not matched to a gene: 7. Germline V lookup: CDR1 SEHNR, CDR2 FQNEAQ (reference sequence). CDR3 length: 17 residues. CDR3 bases: TGTGCCAGCAGCGCAGGGGGTGACTACTCTGGGGCCAACGTCCTGACTTTC. It specifies CASSAGGDYSGANVLTF.

The chain employs TRBV7-9 and TRBJ1-1; 10 bases agree with TRBD1. The CDR3 spans 15 residues. CDR1 is SEHNR, CDR2 FQNEAQ, per germline (reference sequence). J was trimmed by 5 bases and V by 4 bases; bases with no gene match: 7. The CDR3: CASSSTWDRGTEAFF. The CDR3 bases are TGTGCCAGCAGCTCCACTTGGGACAGGGGAACTGAAGCTTTCTTT.

This chain connects TRBV7-2 to TRBJ1-1, with D tentatively TRBD1 (5 bases). Germline lookup yields CDR1 SGHTA and CDR2 FQGNSA. Trimming cost V 2 bases and J 0 bases, with 13 bases left between them. This CDR3 has 16 amino acids. The CDR3 reads CASSLRFVRVNTEAFF. The CDR3 region has the DNA TGTGCCAGCAGCTTACGGTTCGTCAGGGTGAACACTGAAGCTTTCTTT.

J is TRBJ2-3 and V is TRBV4-2, with TRBD2 matching 11 bases. V lost 0 bases to trimming and J lost 2 bases; unmatched junction nucleotides: 13. The CDR3 sequence is 20 residues long. Germline V CDR1 and CDR2: LGHNA, YNFKEQ. Here the CDR3 reads CASSQDRVAGGHITTDTQYF. The CDR3, as DNA: TGTGCCAGCAGCCAAGATAGGGTAGCGGGGGGGCACATTACCACAGATACGCAGTATTTT.

This chain joins TRBV18 and TRBJ2-1; 13 positions match TRBD2. The CDR3 totals 16 residues. V shed 5 bases and J 2 bases; nucleotides not matched to a gene: 3. Germline V gene lookup returns CDR1 KGHSH and CDR2 LQKENI. The CDR3 bases are TGTGCCAGCTCAGGCGGACTAGCGGGGGCCTACAATGAGCAGTTCTTC. This translates into CASSGGLAGAYNEQFF.

The V call is TRBV9, the J call TRBJ1-6; D ambiguous. The germline V gene has CDR1 SGDLS and CDR2 YYNGEE. This CDR3 spans 15 amino acids. Deletions cut 0 bases from V and 6 bases from J, with 10 bases between. CDR3 DNA: TGTGCCAGCAGCGTAGTTCAAGAGGGTAATTCACCCCTCCACTTT. This gives the protein CASSVVQEGNSPLHF.

With respect to this clone: This sample also contains other DNA sequences that code for the same CDR3. V usage is TRBV19 and J usage is TRBJ2-2, with 10 positions matching TRBD2. Germline lookup yields CDR1 LNHDA and CDR2 SQIVND (reference sequence). This CDR3 region has 16 residues. Trimming took 3 bases from V and 1 from J; bases not matched to a gene: 2. The CDR3 protein is CASSIGLAVNTGELFF. CDR3 bases: TGTGCCAGTAGTATCGGACTAGCGGTGAACACCGGGGAGCTGTTTTTT.

The chain carries TRBV2 and TRBJ1-5, with a possible D match to TRBD1 (6 bases). The CDR3 is 14 amino acids. Germline CDR1 and CDR2: SNHLY and FYNNEI. Between the trimmed V and J ends, which lost 1 base and 6 bases, there was a span of 10 bases. In DNA, the CDR3 is TGTGCCAGCAGTGAAGTAGTCAGGGGTCAGCCCCAGCATTTT. Protein: CASSEVVRGQPQHF. The full variable domain, with the rest looked up from reference TRBV2 and TRBJ1-5, is EPEVTQTPSHQVTQMGQEVILRCVPISNHLYFYWYRQILGQKVEFLVSFYNNEISEKSEIFDDQFSVERPDGSNFTLKIRSTKLEDSAMYFCASSEVVRGQPQHFGDGTRLSIL.

The rearrangement links TRBV5-1 to TRBJ2-7, with D perhaps TRBD2 (6 bases). Germline values: CDR1 SGHRS, CDR2 YFSETQ. The germline V and J ends were trimmed by 2 bases and 2 bases, with 11 bases remaining between them. The CDR3 totals 14 residues. As DNA, the CDR3 is TGCGCCAGCAGCTTTGGCGGGGAGACCTACGAGCAGTACTTC. Amino acids: CASSFGGETYEQYF. Full variable domain (missing parts from reference TRBV5-1 and TRBJ2-7): KAGVTQTPRYLIKTRGQQVTLSCSPISGHRSVSWYQQTPGQGLQFLFEYFSETQRNKGNFPGRFSGRQFSNSRSEMNVSTLELGDSALYLCASSFGGETYEQYFGPGTRLTVT.

The sample holds one count of this clone. This chain connects TRBV29-1 to TRBJ1-1; D is uncertain. The germline V gene encodes CDR1 SQVTM and CDR2 ANQGSEA. The V gene lost 3 bases and the J gene lost 2 bases, with 4 bases spanning the gap. This CDR3 is 11 amino acids long. CDR3 sequence (DNA): TGCAGCGTTGAGGGCAACACTGAAGCTTTCTTT. Protein: CSVEGNTEAFF.

This chain links TRBV7-3 with TRBJ2-5; maybe TRBD2 (5 bases). The CDR3 totals 13 residues. Germline V gene lookup returns CDR1 SGHTA and CDR2 FQGTGA. Deletions cut 5 bases from V and 2 bases from J, with 9 bases between. CDR3 sequence: CASSLTKQETQYF. The CDR3 nucleotides are TGTGCCAGCAGCCTGACTAAACAAGAGACCCAGTACTTC.

The J gene is TRBJ2-7, the V gene TRBV7-2, with 7 bases fitting TRBD1. Per the germline V gene, CDR1 is SGHTA and CDR2 is FQGNSA. V shed 1 base and J 6 bases; nucleotides not matched to a gene: 3. The CDR3 covers 13 residues. For the CDR3, the DNA is TGTGCCAGCAGCTTAGTGACAGGGATCGAGCAGTACTTC. This codes for CASSLVTGIEQYF. The full variable domain, with the rest looked up from reference TRBV7-2 and TRBJ2-7, is GAGVSQSPSNKVTEKGKDVELRCDPISGHTALYWYRQSLGQGLEFLIYFQGNSAPDKSGLPSDRFSAERTGGSVSTLTIQRTQQEDSAVYLCASSLVTGIEQYFGPGTRLTVT.

V is TRBV4-3 and J is TRBJ2-7; 8 bases are shared with TRBD2. CDR1 and CDR2 from the germline V gene are LGHNA and YSLEER. This CDR3 is 15 amino acids long. V shed 0 bases and J 2 bases; nucleotides not matched to a gene: 3. In nucleotides, the CDR3 is TGCGCCAGCAGCCAAGAATCGGGGGGGGCCTACGAGCAGTACTTC. Protein sequence: CASSQESGGAYEQYF.

The CDR3 spells CASSPGDYGYTF. In DNA form, the CDR3 reads TGTGCCAGCAGTCCCGGGGACTATGGCTACACCTTC. This chain links TRBV12-3 or TRBV12-4 with TRBJ1-2; D gene unclear. The V end lost 5 bases, the J end lost 3 bases, and 7 bases lay between the germline ends. There are 12 residues in the CDR3.